What follows is one T cell receptor (beta chain) and its context. Its specificity is not known. With the Oncomine TCR Beta short-read assay, DNA from cultured CD4+ T cells was sequenced. Cultures of CD4+ T cells served as the source for extracting genomic DNA. TCRdb processed the PCR reads anew with MiXCR; each CDR3 protein has one entry. The sample includes tens of thousands of distinct CDR3 sequences, 41% seen only once; the top ten take approximately 5.1%. CDR3 size: 16 residues. Germline V gene lookup returns CDR1 SGHRS and CDR2 YFSETQ. After removal of 6 bases from V and 5 bases from J, the junction contained 11 bases not matched to a gene. Time point noted: late sampling 161 to 241 days after vaccination in a few convalescent patients. Treatment: roughly 11-day PBMC culture with coronavirus spike peptide pools or control peptides (ViraFEST assay). ViraFEST used peptide pools to expand antigen-specific T cells and subsequently sequenced their TCRs.

This specimen belongs to a study of vaccination and CD4 T cells after COVID-19. Study-wide results and limits: SARS-CoV-2-reactive clonotype medians increased from about 20 to 38, not significantly.

The sequence was obtained from a human donor who had recovered from COVID-19. This chain uses TRBV5-1 with TRBJ2-5, with 12 bases identical to TRBD2. The sequences come from CD4+ T cells from blood, cultured in vitro, collected about 7 months after SARS-CoV-2 vaccination. This chain's CDR3 is CASTYSSGRAVETQYF. CDR3 DNA sequence: TGCGCCAGCACGTACTCTAGCGGGAGGGCCGTGGAGACCCAGTACTTC. Based on the CDR3 plus reference TRBV5-1 and TRBJ2-5, the full variable domain is KAGVTQTPRYLIKTRGQQVTLSCSPISGHRSVSWYQQTPGQGLQFLFEYFSETQRNKGNFPGRFSGRQFSNSRSEMNVSTLELGDSALYLCASTYSSGRAVETQYFGPGTRLLVL.